This TCR beta chain was recorded in a study of Ad26.COV2.S vaccination and SARS-CoV-2 variants. Study findings and constraints: Similar non-spike TCR breadth was seen in vaccine and placebo recipients. Responses of spike-specific T cells (both CD8+ and CD4+) reportedly showed substantial breadth after vaccination.

TCRdb's copy holds only in-frame clones and misses some; the assay was immunoSEQ multiplex PCR. Of 300,000 to 450,000 clones in the sample, approximately 90% were seen once. Germline V gene lookup returns CDR1 LGHNA and CDR2 YSLEER. This CDR3 has 17 residues. V lost 0 bases to trimming and J lost 0 bases, with 14 bases between them. Note on this clone: Antigen: not known.

This specimen consisted of peripheral blood, obtained after recovery from COVID-19. The sequence was obtained from a human donor who had recovered from COVID-19. The chain recombines TRBV4-3 with TRBJ1-2; D gene uncertain. The CDR3 is CASSQDAGPVTNYGYTF. CDR3 coding DNA: TGCGCCAGCAGCCAAGATGCGGGCCCGGTTACTAACTATGGCTACACCTTC.